This is a list of T cell receptor beta chains from one sample in a study of blood T cell repertoires in COVID-19. Using immunoSEQ multiplex PCR, the repertoire was profiled, and TCRdb retains in-frame clones only, with some absent. The sample contains roughly 280,000 clones, approximately 90% of which appear only once. The sample was PBMCs or T cells enriched from blood (not recorded which). These receptors all come from a woman between 50 and 59 years old who had recovered from COVID-19. The CDR3 runs from the conserved cysteine through the conserved F or W.

CDR3aa	v_gene	j_gene
CASRSGISYNEQFF	TRBV28	TRBJ2-1
CASSIYPGRETQYF	TRBV19	TRBJ2-5
CASSHQTGPVKKAFF	TRBV4-3	TRBJ1-1
CASSYDGNYGYTF	TRBV6-5	TRBJ1-2
CASSLGGGTEAFF	TRBV9	TRBJ1-1
CAWRGRDRGNYGYTF	TRBV30	TRBJ1-2
CASSPHRGPSSSFNSPLHF	TRBV27	TRBJ1-6
CAWSPVSNQPQHF	TRBV30	TRBJ1-5
CASSFAGRNYEQYF	TRBV7-2	TRBJ2-7
CASSLVLPTGELFF	TRBV7-2	TRBJ2-2
CASSPGTASGNTIYF	TRBV28	TRBJ1-3
CASQQGNTEAFF	TRBV18	TRBJ1-1
CASSLGQLNSPLHF	TRBV7-2	TRBJ1-6
CASSLRLVSYNEQFF	TRBV6-5	TRBJ2-1
CASSPDLSYEQYF	TRBV4-2	TRBJ2-7
CASSLGTGAPSPQHF	TRBV7-2	TRBJ1-5
CASSPGLAREQYF	TRBV18	TRBJ2-7
CASSLWEGGSTGELFF	TRBV7-8	TRBJ2-2
CASSLAGTGSQIYGYTF	TRBV28	TRBJ1-2
CASRDLAAGELFF	TRBV28	TRBJ2-2
CASSQDTDMRAGGQYF	TRBV4-3	TRBJ2-7
CASSVGAGAYNEQFF	TRBV9	TRBJ2-1
CASSQNRGLTDTQYF	TRBV18	TRBJ2-3
CASSLGAGGYTF	TRBV5-4	TRBJ1-2